This T cell receptor beta chain was identified during a study of cytomegalovirus exposure and HLA in healthy donors. Findings of the study overall: The study flagged 150 to 200 TCR beta chains as cytomegalovirus-associated.

The PCR ran on 60 Vbeta and 13 Jbeta primers. The data were produced by immunoSEQ multiplex PCR, yet TCRdb's version contains in-frame clones alone and is incomplete. The sample carries some 150,000 clones, less than 80% recorded once. Germline V gives CDR1 MNHNS, CDR2 SASEGT. With V trimmed by 10 bases and J by 3 bases, 15 bases remained unmatched. The CDR3 totals 15 residues. With regard to this clone: Its antigen is not known.

This clonotype originated in a female donor in good health and CMV-seronegative. Sequencing was carried out using PBMCs. This chain connects TRBV6-1 to TRBJ2-7, with TRBD2 identical over 7 bases. In DNA, the CDR3 is TGTGCCACTCTAGACCGGGACTACACCTTCTACGAGCAGTACTTC. It translates to CATLDRDYTFYEQYF.